Listed below are T cell receptor beta chains from one sample, sequenced in a study of cytomegalovirus exposure and HLA in healthy donors. Profiling relied on immunoSEQ multiplex PCR, and the TCRdb table lists in-frame clones only, not all of them. The table has more than 85,000 clones, more than 65% seen once. The sequenced material came from PBMCs. Every receptor here comes from a man aged 25-45 years in good health and CMV-seropositive. The CDR3 runs from the conserved cysteine through the conserved F or W. The order of the fields is J gene, D gene, V gene, clone size, CDR3 DNA, CDR3 protein. A D gene is named only where the DNA matches it firmly. Expanded clones are given a class, and other clones once, few, many or no size at all.

TRBJ1-1	TRBD1	TRBV7-6	.	TGTGCCAGCAGCCTGCAGGACAGGCCGAACACTGAAGCTTTCTTT	CASSLQDRPNTEAFF
TRBJ1-2	.	TRBV6-5	.	TGTGCCAGCAGCCTGGAAGGAGCTAACTATGGCTACACCTTC	CASSLEGANYGYTF
TRBJ1-6	TRBD1	TRBV5-4	few	TGTGCCAGCAGCGTAGACAGGGCTAATTCACCCCTCCACTTT	CASSVDRANSPLHF
TRBJ1-5	.	TRBV2	once	TGTGCCAGCAGTGAAGCGCGGGGAAATCAGCCCCAGCATTTT	CASSEARGNQPQHF
TRBJ2-5	TRBD2	TRBV6-5	few	TGTGCCAGTGGGATAGCGGGGGGGCCGGGGGAGACCCAGTACTTC	CASGIAGGPGETQYF
TRBJ2-7	TRBD2	TRBV5-1	.	TGCGCCAGCAGTTTTTCGAGCGGGGGCCATCTTGTACACGAGCAGTACTTC	CASSFSSGGHLVHEQYF
TRBJ2-1	.	TRBV7-9	.	TGTGCCAGCAGCTCCCCGAGGAATGAGCAGTTCTTC	CASSSPRNEQFF
TRBJ2-3	TRBD2	TRBV30	.	TGTGCCTGTGACGGGACTATCCTGAGCACAGATACGCAGTATTTT	CACDGTILSTDTQYF
TRBJ2-7	.	TRBV30	.	TGTGCCTGGACTACAGGGTTTAGCTCCTACGAGCAGTACTTC	CAWTTGFSSYEQYF
TRBJ1-5	.	TRBV5-1	.	TGCGCCAGCAGCTTGGAGAACCTCGGGAGCAATCAGCCCCAGCATTTT	CASSLENLGSNQPQHF
TRBJ2-1	TRBD2	TRBV27	.	TGTGCCAGCAGTTCCGCGGGACCGGGGGGCAATGAGCAGTTCTTC	CASSSAGPGGNEQFF